This is a list of T cell receptor beta chains from one sample in a study of control samples from healthy donors and cancer patients. Here immunoSEQ multiplex PCR was the method, and the copy in TCRdb shows in-frame clones only, minus some. The repertoire holds some 200,000 clones, with roughly 91% as singletons. The sequencing sample was made of blood. These receptors were obtained from a man between 18 and 35 years old in good health. The CDR3 runs from the conserved cysteine through the conserved F or W. D genes are given only for firm matches. The size field is filled for only some rows; it gives once, few, many or a size class.

cdr3_length d_call clone_size j_call v_call cdr3_aa cdr3_nt
16 - - TRBJ2-2 TRBV6-5 CASSYSGRGETGELFF TGTGCCAGCAGTTACTCGGGCAGGGGAGAGACCGGGGAGCTGTTTTTT
16 TRBD1 - TRBJ1-3 TRBV19 CASSRTGGMAGNTIYF TGTGCCAGTAGTAGAACAGGGGGCATGGCTGGAAACACCATATATTTT
14 - - TRBJ2-5 TRBV7-3 CASSLTGFGETQYF TGTGCCAGCAGCTTAACCGGGTTCGGAGAGACCCAGTACTTC
17 - - TRBJ2-1 TRBV11-3 CARTVRGGPLWGNEQFF TGTGCCCGGACCGTGAGGGGGGGGCCGTTATGGGGGAATGAGCAGTTCTTC
16 - once TRBJ2-2 TRBV6-2/TRBV6-3 CASSLDGYANTGELFF TGTGCCAGCAGTTTAGACGGATACGCGAACACCGGGGAGCTGTTTTTT
18 TRBD1 - TRBJ1-4 TRBV10-3 CAISEGTGSSTTNEKLFF TGTGCCATCAGTGAAGGGACAGGGTCGAGTACAACTAATGAAAAACTGTTTTTT
24 - - TRBJ1-6 TRBV5-3 CARSLHKRPTCTGAPSSYNSPLHF TGTGCCAGAAGCCTGCATAAAAGGCCCACGTGTACCGGGGCCCCGAGCTCCTATAATTCACCCCTCCACTTT
13 - once TRBJ2-1 TRBV5-1 CASSAGGYNEQFF TGCGCCAGCAGCGCCGGAGGTTACAATGAGCAGTTCTTC
16 - - TRBJ1-2 TRBV5-6 CASSPDVTWPPYGYTF TGTGCCAGCAGCCCGGACGTGACATGGCCACCCTATGGCTACACCTTC
12 - - TRBJ1-1 TRBV10-3 CAISESQIEAFF TGTGCCATCAGTGAGTCACAGATTGAAGCTTTCTTT
12 - - TRBJ2-7 TRBV5-6 CASSLGMYEQYF TGTGCCAGCAGCTTGGGAATGTACGAGCAGTACTTC
17 - - TRBJ1-4 TRBV24-1 CATSDSRTETTNEKLFF TGTGCCACCAGTGATTCCCGGACGGAAACAACTAATGAAAAACTGTTTTTT
15 TRBD2 - TRBJ2-1 TRBV5-1 CASSFGAGGPVEQFF TGCGCCAGCAGCTTTGGGGCGGGGGGGCCCGTTGAGCAGTTCTTC
12 - - TRBJ2-2 TRBV2 CASSYDSWELFF TGTGCCAGCAGTTACGACAGCTGGGAGCTGTTTTTT
15 - - TRBJ2-1 TRBV7-2 CASSLPGGARNEQFF TGTGCCAGCAGCCTCCCCGGAGGAGCGAGGAATGAGCAGTTCTTC
15 - once TRBJ2-2 TRBV6-5 CASSYSPTVAGELFF TGTGCCAGCAGTTACAGTCCGACAGTAGCGGGGGAGCTGTTTTTT
16 TRBD1 - TRBJ2-3 TRBV4-1 CASSQDTGGWGDTQYF TGCGCCAGCAGCCAAGATACAGGGGGCTGGGGAGATACGCAGTATTTT
19 - - TRBJ2-1 TRBV7-6 CASSLFYIYVTDENNEQFF TGTGCCAGCAGCTTATTCTACATATACGTGACAGACGAAAACAATGAGCAGTTCTTC
13 - - TRBJ1-2 TRBV19 CASSIGDVTGYTF TGTGCCAGTAGTATAGGGGACGTCACCGGCTACACCTTC
13 - - TRBJ1-2 TRBV15 CATSRVGPGGYTF TGTGCCACCAGCAGAGTTGGGCCTGGGGGCTACACCTTC
13 - - TRBJ1-1 TRBV30 CAYRRQTNTEAFF TGTGCCTATCGAAGACAGACGAACACTGAAGCTTTCTTT
13 - - TRBJ1-5 TRBV21-1 CASSKRSDQPQHF TGTGCCAGCAGCAAACGCAGCGATCAGCCCCAGCATTTT
15 - - TRBJ1-4 TRBV2 CASKTITGVIGKLFF TGTGCCAGCAAGACCATCACCGGTGTAATCGGGAAACTGTTTTTT
16 TRBD2 - TRBJ2-5 TRBV19 CATQSRERGVQETQYF TGTGCCACTCAGTCCCGGGAGCGGGGGGTCCAAGAGACCCAGTACTTC
14 TRBD1 - TRBJ2-3 TRBV7-3 CASSLRTGGDTQYF TGTGCCAGCAGCTTACGGACAGGTGGAGATACGCAGTATTTT
13 TRBD1 - TRBJ1-1 TRBV2 CASRGQMNTEAFF TGTGCCAGCAGGGGACAGATGAACACTGAAGCTTTCTTT
16 - - TRBJ2-2 TRBV11-1 CASRRGRYTNTGELFF TGTGCCAGCAGGAGGGGACGGTATACGAACACCGGGGAGCTGTTTTTT
12 - - TRBJ1-2 TRBV15 CATSRESGSSTF TGTGCCACCAGCAGAGAATCCGGGTCTTCCACCTTC
13 - - TRBJ2-1 TRBV6-5 CASSFDSYNEQFF TGTGCCAGCAGTTTTGACAGCTACAATGAGCAGTTCTTC
15 TRBD1 - TRBJ1-3 TRBV25-1 CASSAQGDSGNTIYF TGTGCCAGCAGTGCACAGGGGGACTCTGGAAACACCATATATTTT
12 - - TRBJ2-7 TRBV28 CASSLIRGEQYF TGTGCCAGCAGTTTAATACGGGGGGAGCAGTACTTC
14 - - TRBJ1-1 TRBV6-5 CASRSRDANTEAFF TGTGCCAGCAGGTCCCGGGACGCGAACACTGAAGCTTTCTTT
14 - few TRBJ1-3 TRBV5-5 CASSPQNSGNTIYF TGTGCCAGCAGCCCACAGAACTCTGGAAACACCATATATTTT
13 - - TRBJ1-2 TRBV6-5 CASKETAYYGYTF TGTGCCAGCAAAGAGACAGCCTACTATGGCTACACCTTC
15 - - TRBJ1-4 TRBV2 CASNSYRATNEKLFF TGTGCCAGCAATTCCTACAGGGCAACTAATGAAAAACTGTTTTTT
12 - - TRBJ1-5 TRBV5-6 CASSLGSQPQHF TGTGCCAGCAGCTTGGGCAGCCAGCCCCAGCATTTT
14 - - TRBJ1-5 TRBV18 CASSLSRQGQPQHF TGTGCCAGCTCATTGTCTCGGCAAGGGCAGCCCCAGCATTTT
15 - - TRBJ2-5 TRBV4-1 CASSQWTGLGETQYF TGCGCCAGCAGCCAATGGACTGGCCTGGGAGAGACCCAGTACTTC
15 TRBD1 - TRBJ2-1 TRBV13 CASSFGQGSYNEQFF TGTGCCAGCAGCTTCGGACAGGGCTCCTACAATGAGCAGTTCTTC
14 TRBD1 - TRBJ2-7 TRBV6-2/TRBV6-3 CASSLPGQGYEQYF TGTGCCAGCAGTTTGCCGGGACAGGGCTACGAGCAGTACTTC
17 TRBD1 - TRBJ2-3 TRBV5-1 CASRPRGTGLRTDTQYF TGCGCCAGCAGACCCCGAGGGACAGGGCTGAGGACAGATACGCAGTATTTT
13 - - TRBJ2-7 TRBV28 CASSFVDSYEQYF TGTGCCAGCAGTTTCGTAGACTCCTACGAGCAGTACTTC
11 - - TRBJ2-2 TRBV9 CASSVGGELFF TGTGCCAGCAGCGTAGGCGGGGAGCTGTTTTTT
14 - - TRBJ1-6 TRBV28 CASSTPTGSSPLHF TGTGCCAGCAGTACACCGACAGGTTCTTCACCCCTCCACTTT
11 - - TRBJ1-1 TRBV7-8 CASSLGSEAFF TGTGCCAGCAGCTTAGGCAGTGAAGCTTTCTTT
14 - - TRBJ2-3 TRBV29-1 CSVEGTYAKDTQYF TGCAGCGTTGAAGGGACTTACGCGAAAGATACGCAGTATTTT
15 TRBD2 - TRBJ2-2 TRBV12-5 CASGSLAANTGELFF TGTGCTAGTGGTTCACTAGCGGCGAACACCGGGGAGCTGTTTTTT
15 TRBD1 - TRBJ1-5 TRBV14 CASSQGTGGFQPQHF TGTGCCAGCAGCCAAGGGACAGGGGGTTTTCAGCCCCAGCATTTT